Sequencing of this T cell receptor (beta chain) was carried out in a study of graft-versus-host responses after intestinal transplantation. Study information: All recipients got anti-thymocyte globulin induction, then tacrolimus and steroids for about 3 years.

The study, taken as a whole, reports: Peak circulating GvH clone levels were associated with early post-transplant HvG declines.

V was clipped by 3 bases and J by 4 bases, with 13 bases between them. Germline CDR1 and CDR2: MDHEN and SYDVKM. This CDR3 has 14 amino acids. Sequencing used immunoSEQ multiplex PCR; TCRdb keeps in-frame clones, though not all of them. This table holds over 90,000 clones, over 85% found once. Turning to this clone: The target antigen is unknown.

The sample in question was unstimulated CD8+ T cells sorted from spleen or lymph node cells, obtained before intestinal transplant. This TCR came from a human donor who received an intestinal transplant. This sequence joins TRBV28 and TRBJ2-7, with D unresolved. DNA for the CDR3: TGTGCCAGCAGTTTCCCGGGCCCATCGTACGAGCAGTACTTC. Amino acids: CASSFPGPSYEQYF.